The 21 T cell receptor beta chains reported below all come from one sample, sequenced in a study of blood T cell repertoires in COVID-19. The repertoire was sequenced with immunoSEQ multiplex PCR; TCRdb's copy has only in-frame clones and lacks some. The sample shows 60,000 to 80,000 clones, approximately 92% of them seen only once. What was sequenced was peripheral blood. Source of these receptors: a woman in her fifties or sixties with COVID-19, enrolled during active disease.

The genes are TRBV29-1 and TRBJ1-1; 8 bases map to TRBD1. CDR1 SQVTM and CDR2 ANQGSEA come from the germline V gene. The CDR3 extends over 14 amino acids. After removal of 4 bases from V and 7 bases from J, the junction contained 11 bases not matched to a gene. The CDR3 is CSVATGTGRGEAFF. CDR3 nucleotide sequence: TGCAGCGTTGCAACCGGGACAGGTCGGGGTGAAGCTTTCTTT.

The chain combines TRBV28 with TRBJ1-2, with no clear D. Per germline, CDR1 MDHEN and CDR2 SYDVKM. The CDR3 extends over 13 amino acids. V lost 3 bases and J 0 bases, leaving 5 bases between the germline ends. For the CDR3, the DNA is TGTGCCAGCAGTTTCACTGCTAACTATGGCTACACCTTC. Encoded protein: CASSFTANYGYTF.

This clone has ten or more counts. For the CDR3, the DNA is TGCGCCAGCAGGACAGGGGGCGCTTGGGGGAACACTGAAGCTTTCTTT. This sequence encodes CASRTGGAWGNTEAFF. The chain uses TRBV5-1 and TRBJ1-1, with TRBD1 identical over 10 bases. V trimming: 5 bases; J trimming: 1 base; junction bases outside the gene matches: 8. The length of the CDR3 is 16 residues. CDR1 SGHRS and CDR2 YFSETQ come from the germline V gene.

The CDR3 region has the DNA TGTGCCAGCAGCCCAGCGGGGGGGCGCGGAACTGAAGCTTTCTTT. Protein sequence: CASSPAGGRGTEAFF. The rearrangement joins TRBV9 to TRBJ1-1, with a weak D call TRBD1 (6 bases). Looked up from germline, CDR1 is SGDLS and CDR2 is YYNGEE. The CDR3 is 15 residues long. V was trimmed by 4 bases and J by 5 bases, leaving 18 bases between them.

The V call is TRBV6-2 or TRBV6-3, the J call TRBJ2-3; 13 nucleotides align to TRBD2. Germline values: CDR1 MNHEY, CDR2 SVGEGT. J was trimmed by 4 bases and V by 0 bases; bases with no gene match: 7. The CDR3 runs 18 residues. The CDR3 is CASSYSWTSGRRADTQYF. DNA of the CDR3: TGTGCCAGCAGTTACTCGTGGACTAGCGGGAGAAGGGCAGATACGCAGTATTTT.

The CDR3 coding sequence is TGCAGCGTTGATCCCGGGTGGACTAATGAAAAACTGTTTTTT. This sequence encodes CSVDPGWTNEKLFF. The chain couples TRBV29-1 to TRBJ1-4; no clear D gene. Trimming took off 3 bases at V and 2 bases at J, with 10 bases between the two ends. CDR3 length: 14 amino acids. Germline CDR1 is SQVTM and CDR2 is ANQGSEA.

The rearrangement uses TRBV7-9 and TRBJ1-2, with D unresolved. This CDR3 spans 14 amino acids. Trimming took 4 bases from V and 1 from J, leaving 10 bases between them. CDR1 is SEHNR, CDR2 FQNEAQ, per germline (reference sequence). CDR3 bases: TGTGCCAGCAGCTCGCAGGAAGATAACTATGGCTACACCTTC. It codes for CASSSQEDNYGYTF. The full variable domain, rest sourced from reference TRBV7-9 and TRBJ1-2, is DTGVSQNPRHKITKRGQNVTFRCDPISEHNRLYWYRQTLGQGPEFLTYFQNEAQLEKSRLLSDRFSAERPKGSFSTLEIQRTEQGDSAMYLCASSSQEDNYGYTFGSGTRLTVV.

V gene TRBV19 combines with J gene TRBJ1-2, with 7 bases matching TRBD1. Germline CDR1 LNHDA, CDR2 SQIVND (reference sequence). Trimming removed 5 bases from V and 8 bases from J; junction bases left unmatched: 11. This CDR3 spans 14 amino acids. The CDR3 is CASSPTGIHDGYTF. CDR3 nucleotides: TGTGCCAGTAGTCCGACAGGGATCCATGACGGCTACACCTTC. Using reference TRBV19 and TRBJ1-2 for the parts outside the CDR3, the full variable domain is DGGITQSPKYLFRKEGQNVTLSCEQNLNHDAMYWYRQDPGQGLRLIYYSQIVNDFQKGDIAEGYSVSREKKESFPLTVTSAQKNPTAFYLCASSPTGIHDGYTFGSGTRLTVV.

This chain links TRBV12-5 with TRBJ1-5, with a tentative D call TRBD1 (5 bases). V was cut by 0 bases and J by 5 bases, with 17 bases left in between. Germline values: CDR1 LGHNT, CDR2 FRNRAP. This CDR3 has 17 residues. CDR3: CASGLVPPGSEDQPQHF. The CDR3 DNA reads as TGTGCTAGTGGTTTGGTACCACCAGGGTCAGAGGATCAGCCCCAGCATTTT.

V gene TRBV7-3 combines with J gene TRBJ1-1; 8 bases agree with TRBD1. Per germline, CDR1 SGHTA and CDR2 FQGTGA. The V gene end was trimmed by 5 bases and the J gene end by 7 bases; junction bases not matched to a gene: 15. This CDR3 spans 16 amino acids. This chain's CDR3 is CASSPNTGGIFGEAFF. CDR3 DNA sequence: TGTGCCAGCAGCCCCAACACAGGGGGAATATTCGGTGAAGCTTTCTTT. The whole variable domain, filled in from reference TRBV7-3 and TRBJ1-1, reads GAGVSQTPSNKVTEKGKYVELRCDPISGHTALYWYRQSLGQGPEFLIYFQGTGAADDSGLPNDRFFAVRPEGSVSTLKIQRTERGDSAVYLCASSPNTGGIFGEAFFGQGTRLTVV.

This sequence joins TRBV5-5 and TRBJ2-7; D is unclear. The ends were cut back, 5 bases at V and 2 bases at J, with 11 bases in the middle. The CDR3 is 13 amino acids. The germline V gene encodes CDR1 SGHKS and CDR2 YYEKEE (reference sequence). The CDR3 here is CASRHAGAYEQYF. DNA of the CDR3: TGTGCCAGCAGACATGCAGGCGCCTACGAGCAGTACTTC.

This clone was detected a few times. The chain employs TRBV5-1 and TRBJ2-2, with D perhaps matching TRBD1 (6 bases). This CDR3 spans 14 amino acids. In germline, CDR1 is SGHRS, CDR2 YFSETQ. V lost 3 bases and J lost 1, with 7 bases in between. The DNA of the CDR3 is TGCGCCAGCAGCTCGGGACAGAACACCGGGGAGCTGTTTTTT. Translated, it gives CASSSGQNTGELFF.

This clone turned up a few times. The genes are TRBV30 and TRBJ1-2; D remains unclear. The CDR3 is 9 amino acids. Germline V CDR1 and CDR2: GTSNPN, SVGIG (reference sequence). CDR3 in amino acids: CGVAGARTF. For the CDR3, the DNA is TGTGGGGTCGCGGGAGCGAGGACCTTC.

The rearrangement uses TRBV6-5 and TRBJ2-7, with D uncertain. Germline lookup yields CDR1 MNHEY and CDR2 SVGAGI. V lost 8 bases, J lost 4 bases, and 6 bases lay in between. The CDR3 extends over 10 amino acids. The CDR3 region is CASERYEQYF. The CDR3 DNA sequence: TGTGCCAGCGAGAGATACGAGCAGTACTTC.

The rearrangement links TRBV7-2 to TRBJ2-7; TRBD2 is a possible D gene (6 bases). This CDR3 contains 15 residues. The V end lost 5 bases, the J end lost 1 base, and 15 bases lay between the germline ends. Germline V gene data show CDR1 as SGHTA and CDR2 as FQGNSA. The CDR3 region has the DNA TGTGCCAGCAGCCCTAGCGCCCTCCTTTCCTACGAGCAGTACTTC. Its translation: CASSPSALLSYEQYF.

The CDR3 bases are TGTGCCAGCCTGGGACAGGGTAGGGGCGAGCAGTACTTC. Encoded protein: CASLGQGRGEQYF. The V gene is TRBV28, the J gene TRBJ2-7, with 9 positions matching TRBD1. The germline V gene has CDR1 MDHEN and CDR2 SYDVKM. The trim removed 8 bases at V and 6 bases at J, leaving 8 bases unmatched. CDR3 size: 13 residues.

The genes are TRBV11-2 and TRBJ2-7; no definite D call. V dropped 5 bases and J dropped 0 bases, with 8 bases sitting between them. CDR1 and CDR2 (germline): SGHAT, FQNNGV. CDR3 length equals 13 residues. The CDR3 protein is CASSPYSSYEQYF. Here the CDR3 DNA reads TGTGCCAGCAGCCCCTACAGCTCCTACGAGCAGTACTTC.

This chain connects TRBV6-5 to TRBJ2-2, with no clear D. V was cut by 10 bases and J by 2 bases, with 11 bases left in between. There are 13 residues in the CDR3. Germline V lookup: CDR1 MNHEY, CDR2 SVGAGI. The CDR3 sequence: CANKIPNTGELFF. The CDR3 DNA is TGTGCCAACAAAATTCCTAACACCGGGGAGCTGTTTTTT.

The V gene is TRBV6-4, the J gene TRBJ2-3; 9 positions agree with TRBD2. Germline V gene sequence: CDR1 MRHNA, CDR2 SNTAGT. V trimming: 6 bases; J trimming: 1 base; junction bases outside the gene matches: 5. This CDR3 comprises 15 residues. DNA for the CDR3: TGTGCCAGCAGGGCTAGCGGGGCCGGCACAGATACGCAGTATTTT. Translated: CASRASGAGTDTQYF.

This chain connects TRBV7-9 to TRBJ1-5; D is ambiguous. This CDR3 is built from 13 residues. Looked up from germline, CDR1 is SEHNR and CDR2 is FQNEAQ (reference sequence). V was pared by 5 bases and J by 0 bases, with 5 bases between. The CDR3 nucleotides read TGTGCCAGCAGCGACTCTAGCAATCAGCCCCAGCATTTT. Protein sequence: CASSDSSNQPQHF. The whole variable domain, remainder taken from reference TRBV7-9 and TRBJ1-5, is DTGVSQNPRHKITKRGQNVTFRCDPISEHNRLYWYRQTLGQGPEFLTYFQNEAQLEKSRLLSDRFSAERPKGSFSTLEIQRTEQGDSAMYLCASSDSSNQPQHFGDGTRLSIL.

The chain uses TRBV27 and TRBJ2-2; D is possibly TRBD1 (5 bases). Deletions cut 4 bases from V and 1 base from J, with 19 bases between. The CDR3 has 18 amino acids. Germline CDR1 MNHEY, CDR2 SMNVEV (reference sequence). CDR3 residues: CASSSYPASGLNTGELFF. CDR3 bases: TGTGCCAGCAGTTCGTATCCGGCGTCAGGGTTGAACACCGGGGAGCTGTTTTTT.